The present T cell receptor (beta chain) was sequenced within a study of Graves' ophthalmopathy and Graves' hyperthyroidism. Study information: Calling hyperthyroidism stable required that no ophthalmopathy show up within 18 months of follow-up.

In this cohort, patients with other autoimmune diseases, uncontrolled infections, pregnancy or lactation were excluded. This clonotype showed up many times. Amplified material comprised TCR beta CDR3 regions derived from RNA transcripts. Second-round multiplex PCR followed a first-round RT-PCR using HTBI primers. TCRdb passed the multiplex PCR reads through MiXCR, listing each CDR3 protein once. The sample shows around 590,000 distinct CDR3 sequences, under 45% of them seen only once. The CDR3 totals 13 residues. Trimming stripped 3 bases from V and 4 bases from J, with 7 bases between. The sample comprised peripheral blood or thyroid tissue (not recorded which). The TCR was taken from an adult man with Graves' hyperthyroidism. The chain combines TRBV12-3 or TRBV12-4 with TRBJ1-5; D is ambiguous. CDR3 DNA sequence: TGTGCCAGCAGTTTTGGTTGGAATCAGCCCCAGCATTTT. This encodes CASSFGWNQPQHF.